Listed below are T cell receptor beta chains from one sample, sequenced in a study of cytomegalovirus exposure and HLA in healthy donors. TCRdb's copy holds only in-frame clones and misses some; the assay was immunoSEQ multiplex PCR. This table holds hundreds of thousands of clones, 82% found once. The source material was PBMCs. The receptors were sampled from a man aged 35 to 55 in good health and CMV-seropositive. The CDR3 runs from the conserved cysteine through the conserved F or W. D genes are given only for firm matches. Not every row has a clone size; where given, it reads once, few, many or a size class.

>TRBJ2-3|NA|TRBV7-9|NA
TGTGCCAGCAGAGTAGGGATTGCGGGAACAGATACGCAGTATTTT
CASRVGIAGTDTQYF
>TRBJ2-7|NA|TRBV6-5|TRBD1
TGTGCCAGCAGTTTTAAGACAGGGGGCTTTGGGTTGGGGCAGTACTTC
CASSFKTGGFGLGQYF
>TRBJ2-3|NA|TRBV10-2|TRBD2
TGCGCCAGCAGTGAGTCGTCCAGCGGGAGGACAGATACGCAGTATTTT
CASSESSSGRTDTQYF
>TRBJ1-1|NA|TRBV28|TRBD1
TGTGCCAGCAGTCGCGGGACAGGGAGGACTGAAGCTTTCTTT
CASSRGTGRTEAFF
>TRBJ1-1|NA|TRBV2|NA
TGTGCCAGCAGTGAATACGGGGGGGCTAAGGCTTTCTTT
CASSEYGGAKAFF
>TRBJ2-1|once|TRBV18|TRBD2
TGTGCCAGCTCACCACAGCGGGGGTACAATGAGCAGTTCTTC
CASSPQRGYNEQFF
>TRBJ2-3|NA|TRBV5-4|NA
TGTGCCAGCAGTTCCCCGCGGGATGATACGCAGTATTTT
CASSSPRDDTQYF
>TRBJ2-5|NA|TRBV28|NA
TGTGCCAGCAGTTTATATGGGCCAAATCAAGAGACCCAGTACTTC
CASSLYGPNQETQYF
>TRBJ2-7|NA|TRBV4-1|TRBD2
TGCGCCAGCAGCCATGCTTCCCTAGCGGGAGGGCCGTTATACGAGCAGTACTTC
CASSHASLAGGPLYEQYF
>TRBJ1-1|NA|TRBV2|NA
TGTGCCAGCAGAGGGAGGGGTGGGGAGAGCACTGAAGCTTTCTTT
CASRGRGGESTEAFF
>TRBJ2-1|NA|TRBV18|TRBD2
TGTGCCAGCTCACCACAGACTAGCGGGAGTGTCTTCAATGAGCAGTTCTTC
CASSPQTSGSVFNEQFF
>TRBJ2-1|once|TRBV11-2|NA
TGTGCCAGCGAATTCCGGGACGCAGAGGGGGATGAGCAGTTCTTC
CASEFRDAEGDEQFF
>TRBJ2-2|NA|TRBV19|TRBD1
TGTGCCAGTAGTGTACAGGGGGCGAGGAAAGGCACCGGGGAGCTGTTTTTT
CASSVQGARKGTGELFF
>TRBJ2-5|NA|TRBV19|NA
TGTGCCAGTAGTAGCGACAGATGGGGTTTCCAAGAGACCCAGTACTTC
CASSSDRWGFQETQYF
>TRBJ1-3|NA|TRBV30|NA
TGTGCCGGCTTCTACAGTGGAAACACCATATATTTT
CAGFYSGNTIYF
>TRBJ2-1|once|TRBV4-2|NA
TGTGCCAGCAGCCAAGAAACGGACAATGAGCAGTTCTTC
CASSQETDNEQFF
>TRBJ1-5|NA|TRBV5-1|NA
TGCGCCAGCAGCTTGGACTCTAGCAATCAGCCCCAGCATTTT
CASSLDSSNQPQHF
>TRBJ1-2|NA|TRBV4-1|NA
TGCGCCAGCAGCCAAGGGGGGGGGTTCTCCTATGGCTACACCTTC
CASSQGGGFSYGYTF
>TRBJ2-3|NA|TRBV15|NA
TGTGCCACCAGCAGAGGACTTTACAGCACAGATACGCAGTATTTT
CATSRGLYSTDTQYF
>TRBJ2-2|NA|TRBV7-9|NA
TGTGCCAGCAGCGGTAGATTCAACACCGGGGAGCTGTTTTTT
CASSGRFNTGELFF
>TRBJ1-5|NA|TRBV6-5|TRBD1
TGTGCCAGCAGTGGACAGGGTTATCAGCCCCAGCATTTT
CASSGQGYQPQHF
>TRBJ2-3|NA|TRBV28|NA
TGTGCCAGCAGCCCACCCGGAGCGGCGGAGTATTTT
CASSPPGAAEYF
>TRBJ2-7|NA|TRBV27|TRBD2
TGTGCCAGCAGTCCCCCCGGGACTAGTTCCGACGAGCAGTACTTC
CASSPPGTSSDEQYF
>TRBJ2-3|NA|TRBV7-6|TRBD2
TGTGCCAGCAGCCCGGGACTAGCGGGAGTTGGAACAGATACGCAGTATTTT
CASSPGLAGVGTDTQYF
>TRBJ2-3|NA|TRBV29-1|NA
TGCAGCGTTGAATCGGGATTCACAGATACGCAGTATTTT
CSVESGFTDTQYF
>TRBJ2-1|NA|TRBV10-1|NA
TGCGCCAGCAGTGAACTAGCCTACAATGAGCAGTTCTTC
CASSELAYNEQFF
>TRBJ2-5|once|TRBV4-1|TRBD1
TGCGCCAGCAGCCCTTCAGGGGGCGCCGGAGAGACCCAGTACTTC
CASSPSGGAGETQYF
>TRBJ2-3|NA|TRBV27|NA
TGTGCCAGCAGTTTGGAGTTAAGCACAGATACGCAGTATTTT
CASSLELSTDTQYF
>TRBJ1-1|few|TRBV5-6|TRBD1
TGTGCCAGCAGCAGACAGGGGGCTACTGAAGCTTTCTTT
CASSRQGATEAFF
>TRBJ2-1|NA|TRBV5-1|TRBD2
TGCGCCAGCAGCCTCCGGACTAGCGGGAGGGCATCGGATGAGCAGTTCTTC
CASSLRTSGRASDEQFF
>TRBJ1-1|NA|TRBV19|TRBD1
TGTGCCAGTAGTATAGGGGGGACAGCAGAAGCTTTCTTT
CASSIGGTAEAFF
>TRBJ2-3|NA|TRBV9|TRBD2
TGTGCCAGCAGCGCTAGCGGGAGGACCAGCACAGATACGCAGTATTTT
CASSASGRTSTDTQYF
>TRBJ2-5|NA|TRBV4-2|TRBD2
TGTGCCAGCAGCCAAGAGGAGGGGCGGGAGGGCCCTGGGACCCAGTACTTC
CASSQEEGREGPGTQYF
>TRBJ1-3|NA|TRBV6-1|NA
TGTGCCAGCAGTGCGGCGGCGACTGGAAACACCATATATTTT
CASSAAATGNTIYF
>TRBJ1-6|NA|TRBV5-6|TRBD1
TGTGCCAGCAGCCGACAGGGTGAGCCCCTCCACTTT
CASSRQGEPLHF
>TRBJ2-7|NA|TRBV19|TRBD1
TGTGCCAGTAGTATGACAGGGTACTACGAGCAGTACTTC
CASSMTGYYEQYF
>TRBJ2-7|NA|TRBV4-1|TRBD1
TGCGCCAGCAGCCGCTCACCGGGACAGGGGGTATCCTACGAGCAGTACTTC
CASSRSPGQGVSYEQYF
>TRBJ2-5|NA|TRBV15|TRBD2
TGTGCCACCAGCAGAGATGGGAGCGGGATGGGGGAAGAGACCCAGTACTTC
CATSRDGSGMGEETQYF
>TRBJ2-2|NA|TRBV4-2|NA
TGTGCCAGCAGCCCCAAGGGGGGGCCTAGCGGAGACCTCGTGGGGCTGTTTTTT
CASSPKGGPSGDLVGLFF
>TRBJ1-2|NA|TRBV7-9|NA
TGTTCCAGCAGCTTGCGGCCGGATGGCTACACCTTC
CSSSLRPDGYTF
>TRBJ1-1|NA|TRBV9|NA
TGTGCCAGCAGCGGGACAGCCACTGAAGCTTTCTTT
CASSGTATEAFF
>TRBJ1-3|NA|TRBV5-1|NA
TGCGCCAGCAGCTCGGGACAAGGAGGAAACACCATATATTTT
CASSSGQGGNTIYF
>TRBJ2-7|NA|TRBV11-1|TRBD1
TGTGCCAGCAGCTTGGACAGGAAGGGGGCCTACGAGCAGTACTTC
CASSLDRKGAYEQYF
>TRBJ2-1|few|TRBV4-2|TRBD2
TGTGCCAGCAGCCAAGATCAAGACCCTAGCGGGAGAAGAAATGAGCAGTTCTTC
CASSQDQDPSGRRNEQFF
>TRBJ2-1|NA|TRBV7-3|NA
TGTGCCAGCAGCTTAAGCCTAGGAGGGAACAATGAGCAGTTCTTC
CASSLSLGGNNEQFF
>TRBJ2-7|NA|TRBV5-1|TRBD1
TGCGCCAGCAGCTTTCGAGGGACAGGGGACGAGCAGTACTTC
CASSFRGTGDEQYF
>TRBJ1-2|NA|TRBV27|TRBD1
TGTGCCAGCAGTGGATGGACAGGGGGCAAGGTCTATGGCTACACCTTC
CASSGWTGGKVYGYTF
>TRBJ2-3|NA|TRBV6-5|NA
TGTGCCAGCACTAACACAGATACGCAGTATTTT
CASTNTDTQYF
>TRBJ1-1|NA|TRBV5-6|TRBD1
TGTGCCAGCAGCCCTCCAGGGGGCACTGAAGCTTTCTTT
CASSPPGGTEAFF